These 27 T cell receptor beta chains were sequenced from one sample in a study of identical twins. TCRdb reanalysed the 5' RACE reads using MiXCR and keeps one entry per CDR3 protein. The sample contains 450,000 or so distinct CDR3 sequences, 12% to 15% of which appear only once. This same sample was also taken into another study, of yellow fever vaccine responses in identical twins.

Sample: CD4+ T cells sorted from blood. The receptors were gathered from a woman between 18 and 29 years old in good health.

This sequence joins TRBV19 and TRBJ2-1, with 9 bases lining up with TRBD2. Germline assignment: CDR1 LNHDA and CDR2 SQIVND (reference sequence). The CDR3 is 17 amino acids. V lost 5 bases to trimming and J lost 0 bases; unmatched junction nucleotides: 8. In nucleotides, the CDR3 is TGTGCCAGTAGTCTCGGACTAGCGCTGAGCTCCTACAATGAGCAGTTCTTC. Its protein is CASSLGLALSSYNEQFF.

The sample holds a few counts of this clonotype. The chain couples TRBV11-2 to TRBJ2-1; 9 nucleotides agree with TRBD2. Looked up from germline, CDR1 is SGHAT and CDR2 is FQNNGV. Trimming removed 3 bases from V and 5 bases from J; junction bases left unmatched: 5. The CDR3 runs to 15 residues. CDR3 region: CASSFWAGGNNEQFF. The DNA for the CDR3 is TGTGCCAGCAGCTTTTGGGCGGGGGGGAACAATGAGCAGTTCTTC.

The sample holds many counts of this clonotype. J is TRBJ2-3 and V is TRBV7-9, with a weak D call TRBD2 (6 bases). Trimming removed 7 bases from V and 2 bases from J, with 13 bases in between. The CDR3 is 14 residues long. Germline-derived CDR1 and CDR2 are SEHNR and FQNEAQ (reference sequence). The CDR3 coding sequence is TGTGCCAGCACCTCCGGACTACCCACAGATACGCAGTATTTT. Translation gives CASTSGLPTDTQYF. Full variable domain (remainder filled in from reference TRBV7-9 and TRBJ2-3): DTGVSQNPRHKITKRGQNVTFRCDPISEHNRLYWYRQTLGQGPEFLTYFQNEAQLEKSRLLSDRFSAERPKGSFSTLEIQRTEQGDSAMYLCASTSGLPTDTQYFGPGTRLTVL.

The genes are TRBV5-1 and TRBJ2-5; 10 bases map to TRBD2. Germline assignment: CDR1 SGHRS and CDR2 YFSETQ. The CDR3 contains 15 residues. J lost 4 bases, V lost 6 bases, and 9 bases had no gene match. The CDR3 here is CASKSSGGEGETQYF. The CDR3 DNA is TGCGCCAGCAAATCAAGCGGGGGGGAAGGAGAGACCCAGTACTTC.

This clonotype showed up just a few times. The DNA of the CDR3 is TGCAGTGCTAAAAGACTAGCGGGGGCACAACTCCAAGAGACCCAGTACTTC. Its translation: CSAKRLAGAQLQETQYF. The rearrangement joins TRBV20-1 to TRBJ2-5; 12 bases line up with TRBD2. After removal of 4 bases from V and 1 base from J, the junction contained 10 bases not matched to a gene. The CDR3 runs to 17 residues. Germline CDR1 is DFQATT and CDR2 is SNEGSKA (reference sequence).

This chain links TRBV20-1 with TRBJ2-3; 7 bases are shared with TRBD1. CDR3 length: 14 amino acids. Per germline, CDR1 DFQATT and CDR2 SNEGSKA (reference sequence). V gave up 4 bases and J gave up 4 bases; unmatched junction bases: 8. The CDR3 here is CSATVRRGPDTQYF. CDR3 sequence (DNA): TGCAGTGCTACCGTTCGTAGGGGGCCAGATACGCAGTATTTT.

The sample holds a few counts of this clonotype. The chain joins TRBV20-1 to TRBJ2-7, with unresolved D. The CDR3 is 13 residues long. Germline V gene data show CDR1 as DFQATT and CDR2 as SNEGSKA (reference sequence). Trimming cost V 1 base and J 4 bases, with 11 bases left between them. Here the CDR3 reads CSARVVGLYEQYF. The CDR3 nucleotides are TGCAGTGCTAGAGTAGTAGGGTTGTACGAGCAGTACTTC.

This chain uses TRBV28 with TRBJ2-7; D perhaps matches TRBD1 (5 bases). The CDR3 is 15 amino acids. Germline V gives CDR1 MDHEN, CDR2 SYDVKM. The V end was cut by 1 base, the J end by 0 bases, with 10 bases between. The CDR3 loop reads CASSLFRDSSYEQYF. The DNA of the CDR3 is TGTGCCAGCAGTTTATTTAGAGACAGCTCCTACGAGCAGTACTTC.

This clonotype was counted many times. The chain recombines TRBV4-1 with TRBJ2-2; D call uncertain. V dropped 1 base and J dropped 0 bases, with 9 bases sitting between them. There are 16 residues in the CDR3. CDR1 is MGHRA and CDR2 is YSYEKL in the germline V gene. CDR3 nucleotides: TGCGCCAGCAGCCAAGTCGGAGTCTCGAACACCGGGGAGCTGTTTTTT. The encoded protein is CASSQVGVSNTGELFF.

In nucleotides, the CDR3 is TGTGCCATCAGTGGAACATCTGGGGCCAACGTCCTGACTTTC. It specifies CAISGTSGANVLTF. The V call is TRBV10-3, the J call TRBJ2-6; D unresolved. This CDR3 comprises 14 residues. Deletions cut 4 bases from V and 1 base from J, with 5 bases between. Per the germline V gene, CDR1 is ENHRY and CDR2 is SYGVKD.

This clonotype has just a few counts. This chain uses TRBV19 with TRBJ2-3; D is unresolved. Deletions cut 1 base from V and 4 bases from J, with 0 bases between. CDR3 length equals 11 residues. The V gene's germline CDR1 is LNHDA and CDR2 SQIVND (reference sequence). CDR3: CASSIADTQYF. Written as DNA, the CDR3 is TGTGCCAGTAGTATAGCAGATACGCAGTATTTT.

This clonotype was picked up many times. The V and J genes are TRBV20-1 and TRBJ2-7; a weak D match, TRBD1 (6 bases). The V end lost 6 bases, the J end lost 6 bases, and 18 bases lay between the germline ends. Germline V lookup: CDR1 DFQATT, CDR2 SNEGSKA (reference sequence). The length of the CDR3 is 13 residues. The CDR3 loop reads CSAEPPGEGEQYF. In DNA form, the CDR3 reads TGCAGTGCGGAACCCCCAGGGGAAGGCGAGCAGTACTTC.

The chain couples TRBV5-1 to TRBJ2-1; D is ambiguous. The CDR3 is 13 amino acids. Germline assignment: CDR1 SGHRS and CDR2 YFSETQ. V lost 0 bases, J lost 5 bases, and 6 bases lay in between. The CDR3 is CASSLAQHNEQFF. The DNA of the CDR3 is TGCGCCAGCAGCTTGGCACAGCACAATGAGCAGTTCTTC.

This sequence joins TRBV5-1 and TRBJ1-5; 7 bases are a match to TRBD1. This CDR3 has 17 residues. Germline CDR1 and CDR2: SGHRS and YFSETQ. The V and J ends lost 4 bases and 3 bases, in that order; junction bases with no gene match: 13. For the CDR3, the DNA is TGCGCCAGCAGCCCGACCCCAACAGGGGCCAACAATCAGCCCCAGCATTTT. This translates into CASSPTPTGANNQPQHF. Supplemented by reference TRBV5-1 and TRBJ1-5, the full variable domain reads KAGVTQTPRYLIKTRGQQVTLSCSPISGHRSVSWYQQTPGQGLQFLFEYFSETQRNKGNFPGRFSGRQFSNSRSEMNVSTLELGDSALYLCASSPTPTGANNQPQHFGDGTRLSIL.

This clonotype was seen just once. This clone may be a read error of a much larger clone one base away. This chain links TRBV6-1 with TRBJ2-1; no reliable D call. The germline V gene has CDR1 MNHNS and CDR2 SASEGT. This CDR3 has 11 amino acids. V was cut by 4 bases and J by 8 bases, with 6 bases left in between. The CDR3 loop is CASSVVYEQFF. CDR3 sequence (DNA): TGTGCCAGCAGTGTAGTCTATGAGCAGTTCTTC.

There are a few counts of this clonotype. The rearrangement uses TRBV30 and TRBJ1-5; 11 bases agree with TRBD1. Germline CDR1 reads GTSNPN; CDR2 reads SVGIG (reference sequence). The ends lost 2 bases at V and 6 bases at J; junction bases unmatched: 6. The length of the CDR3 is 15 residues. This chain's CDR3 is CAWSTGQGAGQPQHF. CDR3 coding DNA: TGTGCCTGGAGTACCGGACAGGGGGCTGGTCAGCCCCAGCATTTT.

The chain uses TRBV5-6 and TRBJ2-7; 7 bases fit TRBD2. V dropped 0 bases and J dropped 2; count of bases not matched to a gene: 11. Germline CDR1 and CDR2: SGHDT and YYEEEE. There are 17 residues in the CDR3. CDR3 nucleotides: TGTGCCAGCAGCTTGGGAGGATCGGGACTACTAGCCTACGAGCAGTACTTC. It yields the protein CASSLGGSGLLAYEQYF. Filled out from reference TRBV5-6 and TRBJ2-7, the complete variable domain reads DAGVTQSPTHLIKTRGQQVTLRCSPKSGHDTVSWYQQALGQGPQFIFQYYEEEERQRGNFPDRFSGHQFPNYSSELNVNALLLGDSALYLCASSLGGSGLLAYEQYFGPGTRLTVT.

The chain is built from TRBV6-2 or TRBV6-3 and TRBJ2-2; 7 bases map to TRBD1. Per the germline V gene, CDR1 is MNHEY and CDR2 is SVGEGT. Losses at the gene ends were 6 bases for V and 7 bases for J; bases not matched to a gene: 8. The CDR3 sequence is 14 residues long. The CDR3 DNA reads TGTGCCAGCAGCAGGGGACAGTCAAGCGGGGAGCTGTTTTTT. It codes for CASSRGQSSGELFF.

Only a few counts were recorded for this clonotype. The chain joins TRBV24-1 to TRBJ1-5; no firm D call. The germline V gene has CDR1 KGHDR and CDR2 SFDVKD. The V end lost 7 bases, the J end lost 0 bases, and 12 bases lay between the germline ends. There are 15 residues in the CDR3. CDR3 sequence reads: CATSDGGYSNQPQHF. DNA of the CDR3: TGTGCCACCAGCGACGGAGGGTATAGCAATCAGCCCCAGCATTTT.

This clonotype occurred a few times. The J gene is TRBJ2-1, the V gene TRBV12-3 or TRBV12-4; 8 bases map to TRBD2. This CDR3 region has 13 residues. J lost 12 bases, V lost 5 bases, and 9 bases had no gene match. The CDR3 reads CASSPNSGASQFF. In DNA, the CDR3 is TGTGCCAGCAGTCCAAATAGCGGGGCCTCGCAGTTCTTC.

This clonotype was detected only a few times. The chain uses TRBV7-3 and TRBJ2-6; D is perhaps TRBD1 (5 bases). The CDR3 runs 17 residues. Germline V lookup: CDR1 SGHTA, CDR2 FQGTGA. Between the trimmed V and J ends, which lost 8 bases and 1 base, there was a span of 18 bases. DNA of the CDR3: TGTGCCAGCGGTACTTCGGACATTCTTTCTGGGGCCAACGTCCTGACTTTC. As protein: CASGTSDILSGANVLTF.

This clonotype came up a few times. The chain combines TRBV20-1 with TRBJ2-3; D might be TRBD1 or TRBD2, each matching 5 bases. CDR1 DFQATT and CDR2 SNEGSKA come from the germline V gene (reference sequence). The germline V and J ends were trimmed by 0 bases and 9 bases, with 25 bases remaining between them. This CDR3 is 17 amino acids long. CDR3 in DNA: TGCAGTGCTAGAGACGGCCGGAACAGGAGGTCTGTGGTGACGCAGTATTTT. Protein sequence: CSARDGRNRRSVVTQYF.

This clonotype was seen a few times. The chain uses TRBV6-1 and TRBJ2-2, with D perhaps assigned TRBD1 or TRBD2 (6 bases each). The CDR3 is 13 residues long. Germline V gene lookup returns CDR1 MNHNS and CDR2 SASEGT. With 10 bases removed from V and 5 bases from J, the gap between germline ends came to 14 bases. For the CDR3, the DNA is TGTGCCATACTCCAGGGGAGGACCGGGGAGCTGTTTTTT. It translates to CAILQGRTGELFF.

This clonotype showed up just a few times. The chain is built from TRBV27 and TRBJ2-5, with 14 bases matching TRBD2. Per the germline V gene, CDR1 is MNHEY and CDR2 is SMNVEV (reference sequence). Trimming at V came to 3 bases and at J to 7 bases, leaving 13 bases not matched to a gene. This CDR3 has 18 residues. The CDR3 nucleotides are TGTGCCAGCAGTTTCTCGGGACTAGCGGGGGCCAGCCCTCGGACCCAGTACTTC. It encodes CASSFSGLAGASPRTQYF.

This clonotype was seen a handful of times. J is TRBJ2-1 and V is TRBV10-1, with D perhaps TRBD2 (7 bases). Germline values: CDR1 WNHNN, CDR2 SYGVQD (reference sequence). The length of the CDR3 is 17 residues. V shed 7 bases and J shed 6 bases, with 25 bases lying between them. The CDR3, as DNA: TGCGCCAGCAAGGGGGGGCGCTTCAACTCTGTGTTCAATGAGCAGTTCTTC. Translation: CASKGGRFNSVFNEQFF.

This clonotype was observed a few times. V usage is TRBV12-3 or TRBV12-4 and J usage is TRBJ2-1; 13 bases map to TRBD2. V lost 2 bases, J lost 0 bases, and 7 bases stayed unmatched. The CDR3 is 19 residues long. Written as DNA, the CDR3 is TGTGCCAGCAGTTTATTCGGGACTAGCGGGGTAGGCTCCTACAATGAGCAGTTCTTC. The encoded protein is CASSLFGTSGVGSYNEQFF.

This clonotype was seen a handful of times. V is TRBV21-1 and J is TRBJ1-1; TRBD1 is the table's D call, not checked against the DNA. TRBV21-1 is described as a pseudogene. The CDR3 loop spans 16 amino acids. The CDR3 is CASSKLPRGRPTEAFF. The CDR3 DNA sequence: TGTGCCAGCAGCAAGTTGCCCCGAGGCCGGCCCACTGAAGCTTTCTTT.